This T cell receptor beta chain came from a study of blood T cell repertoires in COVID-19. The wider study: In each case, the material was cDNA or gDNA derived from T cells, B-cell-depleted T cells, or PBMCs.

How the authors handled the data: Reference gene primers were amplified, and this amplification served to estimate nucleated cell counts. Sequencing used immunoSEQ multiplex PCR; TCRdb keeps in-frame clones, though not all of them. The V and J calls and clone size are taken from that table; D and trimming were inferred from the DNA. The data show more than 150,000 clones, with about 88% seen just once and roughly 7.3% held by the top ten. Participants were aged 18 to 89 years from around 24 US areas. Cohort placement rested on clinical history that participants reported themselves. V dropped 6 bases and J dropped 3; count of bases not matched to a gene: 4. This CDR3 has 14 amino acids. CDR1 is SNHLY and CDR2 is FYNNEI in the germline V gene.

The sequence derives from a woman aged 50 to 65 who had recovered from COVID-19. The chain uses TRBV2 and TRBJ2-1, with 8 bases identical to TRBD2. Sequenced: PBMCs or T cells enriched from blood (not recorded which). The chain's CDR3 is CASRSTSGYNEQFF. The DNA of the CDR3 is TGTGCCAGCAGGAGTACTAGCGGCTACAATGAGCAGTTCTTC. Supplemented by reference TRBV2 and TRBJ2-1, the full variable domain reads EPEVTQTPSHQVTQMGQEVILRCVPISNHLYFYWYRQILGQKVEFLVSFYNNEISEKSEIFDDQFSVERPDGSNFTLKIRSTKLEDSAMYFCASRSTSGYNEQFFGPGTRLTVL.